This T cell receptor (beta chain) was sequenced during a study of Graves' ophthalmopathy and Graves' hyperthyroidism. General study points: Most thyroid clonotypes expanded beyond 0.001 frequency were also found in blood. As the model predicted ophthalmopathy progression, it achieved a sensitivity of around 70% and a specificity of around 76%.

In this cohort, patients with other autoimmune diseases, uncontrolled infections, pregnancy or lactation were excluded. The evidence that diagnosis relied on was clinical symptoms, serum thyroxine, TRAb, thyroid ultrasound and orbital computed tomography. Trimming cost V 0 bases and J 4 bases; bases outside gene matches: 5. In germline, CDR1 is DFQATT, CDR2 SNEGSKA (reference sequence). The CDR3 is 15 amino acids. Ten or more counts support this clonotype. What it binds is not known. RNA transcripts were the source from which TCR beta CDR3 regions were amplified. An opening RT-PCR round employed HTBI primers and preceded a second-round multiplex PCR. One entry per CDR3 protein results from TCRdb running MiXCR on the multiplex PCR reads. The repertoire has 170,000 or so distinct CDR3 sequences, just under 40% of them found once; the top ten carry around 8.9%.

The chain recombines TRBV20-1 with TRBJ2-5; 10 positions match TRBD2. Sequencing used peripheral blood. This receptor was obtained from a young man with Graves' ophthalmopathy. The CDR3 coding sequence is TGCAGTGCTAGAGATACAGCGGGAGGGGGAGAGACCCAGTACTTC. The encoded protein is CSARDTAGGGETQYF.